This T cell receptor (beta chain) was observed in a study of T cell clonality in common variable immunodeficiency. The CDR3 sequence is 16 residues long. Unmatched junction bases numbered 8, after V lost 4 bases and J lost 2 bases. The V gene's germline CDR1 is LNHDA and CDR2 SQIVND (reference sequence). Whole-study results and caveats: Reportedly, TCR beta sequences from common variable immunodeficiency showed fewer deletions and N-nucleotide insertions.

The method was immunoSEQ multiplex PCR; TCRdb's version includes in-frame clones alone and lacks a portion of them. The sample includes some 45,000 clones, none of them occurring once. This clone was seen ten or more times. What it binds is unknown. Read coverage stops 3 residues before the CDR3 terminus; the germline J gene supplies the remainder. The sequenced sample was peripheral blood mononuclear cells. This TCR was recovered from a person aged 18 to 70 in good health. The rearrangement uses TRBV19 and TRBJ1-3; 7 bases fit TRBD1. The part of the CDR3 DNA that was read is TGTGCCAGTAGTACCTCGAGGACAGGAGCTGGAAACACC. It encodes CASSTSRTGAGNT. The CDR3 in its entirety is CASSTSRTGAGNTIYF.